This TCR beta chain was retrieved from a study of graft-versus-host responses after intestinal transplantation. In the study overall: Among the recipients, transplants were multivisceral, liver-intestinal, or isolated intestinal. Tacrolimus plus steroids were given to all recipients for around three years, preceded by anti-thymocyte globulin induction. Broader study findings: The marrow of recipients harbored GvH clones, and ileum or blood showed some of them first. Early post-transplant HvG declines tracked with peak circulating GvH clone levels.

Using immunoSEQ multiplex PCR, the repertoire was profiled, and TCRdb retains in-frame clones only, with some absent. Of 95,000 to 110,000 clones in the sample, approximately 90% were seen once. On this clone itself: Its target is unknown.

Germline-derived CDR1 and CDR2 are LNHDA and SQIVND (reference sequence). This CDR3 region has 13 residues. Deletions cut 5 bases from V and 2 bases from J, with 9 bases between. This receptor was obtained from a human donor who was the organ donor for an intestinal transplant. Sequencing used unstimulated CD4+ T cells sorted from spleen or lymph node cells, obtained before transplant. This sequence joins TRBV19 and TRBJ1-1; D gene unclear. The CDR3 sequence: CASSVTPNTEAFF. The CDR3 bases are TGTGCCAGTAGTGTGACACCTAACACTGAAGCTTTCTTT.